This T cell receptor beta chain was captured by sequencing in a study of OX40 agonist ivuxolimab in advanced cancers. Overall study context: Across the patients, intravenous ivuxolimab was delivered every 2 weeks at 0.01 to 10 mg/kg.

Note on this clone: Its antigen is not known.

V lost 1 base, J lost 4 bases, and 5 bases lay in between. The CDR3 extends over 14 amino acids. Germline CDR1 is SGHTA and CDR2 is FQGNSA. Study results and limitations: It was also the case that some nonresponders had low normalized T-cell clonal expansion. Mean expanded clone counts were higher in CD8+ than CD4+ T cells. Clonal expansion by week 6 occurred in CD4+ and CD8+ blood T cells (at 0.1 to 3.0 mg/kg).

Sequenced by immunoSEQ multiplex PCR; TCRdb stores in-frame clones only, minus some. The data contain fewer than 100,000 clones, 89% of them seen just once; the ten biggest clones take up about 0.2%. The sequences come from CD4+ or CD8+ T cells sorted from blood, collected in a trial of the OX40 agonist ivuxolimab. The rearrangement links TRBV7-2 to TRBJ2-6; D not resolved. This receptor was obtained from an adult with an advanced solid tumor such as melanoma, head and neck, liver or kidney cancer. This CDR3 reads CASSLDLGANVLTF. In DNA form, the CDR3 reads TGTGCCAGCAGCTTAGACCTCGGGGCCAACGTCCTGACTTTC. The full variable domain, its missing parts supplied by reference TRBV7-2 and TRBJ2-6, is GAGVSQSPSNKVTEKGKDVELRCDPISGHTALYWYRQSLGQGLEFLIYFQGNSAPDKSGLPSDRFSAERTGGSVSTLTIQRTQQEDSAVYLCASSLDLGANVLTFGAGSRLTVL.